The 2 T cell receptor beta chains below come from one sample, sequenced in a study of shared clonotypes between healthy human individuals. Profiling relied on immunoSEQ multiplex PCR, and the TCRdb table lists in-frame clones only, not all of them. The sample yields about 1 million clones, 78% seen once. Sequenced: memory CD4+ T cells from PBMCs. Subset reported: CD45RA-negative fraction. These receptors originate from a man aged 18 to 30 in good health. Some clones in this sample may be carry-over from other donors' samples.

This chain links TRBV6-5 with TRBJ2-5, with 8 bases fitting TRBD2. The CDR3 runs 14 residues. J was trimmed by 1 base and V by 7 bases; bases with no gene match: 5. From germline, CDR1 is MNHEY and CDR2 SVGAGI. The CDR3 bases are TGTGCCAGCATGCAAAGCGGGAGCCAAGAGACCCAGTACTTC. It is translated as CASMQSGSQETQYF.

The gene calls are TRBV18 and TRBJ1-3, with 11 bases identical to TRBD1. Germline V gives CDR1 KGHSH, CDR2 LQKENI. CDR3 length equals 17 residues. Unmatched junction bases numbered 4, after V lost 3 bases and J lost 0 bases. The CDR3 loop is CASSPYGTGGSGNTIYF. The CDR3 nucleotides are TGTGCCAGCTCACCGTACGGGACAGGGGGCTCTGGAAACACCATATATTTT.